This TCR beta chain was recovered during a study of T-cell memory formation after mild COVID-19. Study information: There were largely donor-specific TCR clusters.

TCRdb reanalysed the 5' RACE reads using MiXCR and keeps one entry per CDR3 protein. Here the sample spans approximately 570,000 distinct CDR3 sequences, roughly 18% being singletons. Germline CDR1 and CDR2: LGHDT and YNNKEL (reference sequence). CDR3 length: 14 amino acids. Losses at the gene ends were 1 base for V and 4 bases for J; bases not matched to a gene: 4. This clonotype has more than one count but fewer than ten. What it recognizes is unknown. General study points: The study found balanced CD4/CD8 in clones contracting day 15 to 85 and a CD4+ lean in later expanders.

The clonotype was recovered from an adult woman who had mild COVID-19 (a few samples of this study predate the infection). Cell type and time point are not known. The chain combines TRBV3-1 with TRBJ2-7; TRBD1 aligns across 7 bases. The sequenced sample was PBMCs or a T cell subset sorted from them (not recorded which). DNA of the CDR3: TGTGCCAGCAGCCAAGCAGGGACAGCATACGAGCAGTACTTC. Translated: CASSQAGTAYEQYF.